Each of the 14 T cell receptor beta chains below was sequenced from the same sample in a study of Graves' ophthalmopathy and Graves' hyperthyroidism. Investigators amplified TCR beta CDR3 regions from RNA transcripts. The authors performed first-round RT-PCR with HTBI primers and then a second-round multiplex PCR. TCRdb processed the multiplex PCR reads anew with MiXCR; each CDR3 protein has one entry. The sample contains around 590,000 distinct CDR3 sequences, 35% to 40% of which appear only once. The sequenced sample was peripheral blood or thyroid tissue (not recorded which). The source of these receptors is an adult man with Graves' hyperthyroidism.

This clonotype was recorded many times. The V gene is TRBV29-1, the J gene TRBJ1-2; D gene ambiguous. CDR1 is SQVTM, CDR2 ANQGSEA, per germline. The V end lost 6 bases, the J end lost 6 bases, and 11 bases lay between the germline ends. This CDR3 is built from 11 residues. The CDR3 DNA reads as TGCAGCGTCGGCGGGGTACATGGCTACACCTTC. This gives the protein CSVGGVHGYTF. Together with reference TRBV29-1 and TRBJ1-2, the CDR3 gives the full variable domain: SAVISQKPSRDICQRGTSLTIQCQVDSQVTMMFWYRQQPGQSLTLIATANQGSEATYESGFVIDKFPISRPNLTFSTLTVSNMSPEDSSIYLCSVGGVHGYTFGSGTRLTVV.

On this clonotype: A much larger clone differs from this one at a single base, so this may be a read error. The J gene is TRBJ1-2, the V gene TRBV15; D is perhaps TRBD1 (5 bases). Looked up from germline, CDR1 is LNHNV and CDR2 is YYDKDF (reference sequence). CDR3 size: 17 residues. The V gene lost 3 bases and the J gene lost 7 bases, with 24 bases spanning the gap. CDR3 in amino acids: CATSSPTGQGVFCGYTF. The CDR3 nucleotides are TGTGCCACCAGCAGCCCAACTGGGCAGGGCGTTTTCTGTGGCTACACCTTC.

The chain combines TRBV6-1 with TRBJ2-7, with 8 bases fitting TRBD1. The junction had 10 bases not matched to a gene; V was cut back by 2 bases and J by 7 bases. CDR1 and CDR2 (germline): MNHNS, SASEGT. This CDR3 has 15 residues. The CDR3 loop reads CASSESGTGLWEQYF. DNA for the CDR3: TGTGCCAGCAGTGAATCCGGGACAGGCCTTTGGGAGCAGTACTTC.

This clonotype was counted between two and nine times. The chain is built from TRBV5-8 and TRBJ1-4, with D maybe TRBD1 (6 bases). Germline assignment: CDR1 SGHTS and CDR2 YDEGEE. The CDR3 length is 14 residues. Trimming removed 6 bases at V and 1 base at J, with 10 bases between. This CDR3 is CASNRDGTNEKLFF. CDR3 sequence (DNA): TGTGCCAGCAACAGGGACGGAACTAATGAAAAACTGTTTTTT. The full variable domain, its missing parts supplied by reference TRBV5-8 and TRBJ1-4, is EAGVTQSPTHLIKTRGQQATLRCSPISGHTSVYWYQQALGLGLQFLLWYDEGEERNRGNFPPRFSGRQFPNYSSELNVNALELEDSALYLCASNRDGTNEKLFFGSGTQLSVL.

V is TRBV20-1 and J is TRBJ2-2, with D possibly TRBD2 on 6 matching bases. V was shortened by 3 bases and J by 2 bases, with 16 bases between the two germline ends. This CDR3 comprises 16 residues. The V gene's germline CDR1 is DFQATT and CDR2 SNEGSKA (reference sequence). CDR3 region: CSASSGSGTNTGELFF. The CDR3 DNA reads as TGCAGTGCTAGTTCGGGATCCGGGACTAACACCGGGGAGCTGTTTTTT.

With respect to this clonotype: The junction differs from germline at one of its ends, possibly a read error. The chain links TRBV13 to TRBJ1-2; 7 nucleotides match TRBD1. The CDR3 covers 14 residues. CDR1 and CDR2 (germline): PRHDT, FYEKMQ (reference sequence). CDR3 bases: TGTGCCAGCAGCCACCTAGGACAGGACTATGGCCACACCTTC. Its translation: CASSHLGQDYGHTF.

This clonotype has at least ten counts. The chain employs TRBV20-1 and TRBJ1-6; 7 nucleotides agree with TRBD1. V lost 0 bases, J lost 8 bases, and 7 bases stayed unmatched. The CDR3 has 15 residues. Germline V gives CDR1 DFQATT, CDR2 SNEGSKA (reference sequence). The CDR3 DNA reads as TGCAGTGCTAGAGATTTCAGGGGGACCGATTCACCCCTCCACTTT. Protein sequence: CSARDFRGTDSPLHF.

Comment on this clonotype: Just one base apart from a much larger clone, this may be a read error. The chain uses TRBV10-2 and TRBJ1-2, with D perhaps TRBD1 (6 bases). Germline CDR1 WSHSY, CDR2 SAAADI. CDR3 size: 14 residues. The chain's CDR3 is CASSELGQNHGYTF. CDR3 DNA sequence: TGTGCCAGCAGTGAACTCGGACAGAACCATGGCTACACCTTC.

For this clonotype: Given the absence of the conserved phenylalanine or tryptophan at the CDR3 end, a read error is likely. The CDR3 loop is CASSPPHAGQGGYEQYL. CDR3 nucleotides: TGTGCCAGCAGTCCACCCCACGCGGGACAGGGGGGCTACGAGCAGTACCTC. The genes are TRBV25-1 and TRBJ2-7; 11 nucleotides align to TRBD1. CDR3 length equals 17 residues. J lost 3 bases, V lost 5 bases, and 12 bases had no gene match. Germline lookup yields CDR1 MGHDK and CDR2 SYGVNS.

The J gene is TRBJ1-4, the V gene TRBV7-9, with TRBD1 as a possible D gene (5 bases). Germline loops: CDR1 SEHNR, CDR2 FQNEAQ (reference sequence). V lost 5 bases, J lost 7 bases, and 14 bases lay in between. CDR3 length: 14 residues. The CDR3 is CASSLGTSFEKLFF. As DNA, the CDR3 is TGTGCCAGCAGCCTCGGGACGTCCTTTGAAAAACTGTTTTTT.

As regards this clonotype: One junction end disagrees with the germline gene, perhaps due to a read error. The chain has TRBV5-1 and TRBJ1-2; 8 bases agree with TRBD1. The length of the CDR3 is 15 residues. Germline V lookup: CDR1 SGHRS, CDR2 YFSETQ. The CDR3 protein is CASSDPETGDRGYTF. In DNA form, the CDR3 reads TGTGCCAGCAGCGACCCGGAGACAGGGGACAGGGGCTACACCTTC.

This clonotype occurred many times. J is TRBJ1-2 and V is TRBV20-1; the match to TRBD1 covers 7 bases. J was trimmed by 4 bases and V by 4 bases; bases with no gene match: 6. The CDR3 is made up of 13 amino acids. Germline-derived CDR1 and CDR2 are DFQATT and SNEGSKA (reference sequence). CDR3 nucleotide sequence: TGCAGTGCTATCCGACAGGGTCTCTATGGCTACACCTTC. Translated: CSAIRQGLYGYTF.

A note on this clonotype: This CDR3 is missing its conserved last phenylalanine or tryptophan, likely due to a read error. This chain joins TRBV9 and TRBJ2-7; D remains unclear. The CDR3 length is 11 residues. V lost 7 bases, J lost 1 base, and 6 bases lay in between. CDR1 is SGDLS and CDR2 is YYNGEE in the germline V gene. CDR3 in DNA: TGTGCCAGCTCACCATCCTACGAGCAGTACCTC. It encodes CASSPSYEQYL.

This clonotype has at least ten counts. The chain is built from TRBV4-2 and TRBJ2-7; 7 bases are a match to TRBD1. CDR1 and CDR2 from the germline V gene are LGHNA and YNFKEQ. CDR3 size: 12 residues. V lost 8 bases to trimming and J lost 5 bases; unmatched junction nucleotides: 6. The CDR3 here is CASRRGWDEQYF. In DNA, the CDR3 is TGTGCCAGCCGCAGGGGGTGGGACGAGCAGTACTTC.